The 13 T cell receptor beta chains below were found in one sample sequenced in a study of T cell responses to AZD1222 COVID-19 vaccine (dated by TCRdb to about 2021). Libraries were made using the immunoSEQ multiplex PCR assay. The immuneACCESS repertoire file appears here via TCRdb, limited to in-frame rearrangements. These files lack a portion of the clones; in checked studies, under half of the deficit traces to unresolved V genes, and the cause of the others is not known. Present in this sample are about 120,000 clones, 80% to 90% of which were seen just once. 9% to 9.5% of the sample comes from the top ten. The sample's time point label, decoded: baseline before first vaccination. This material consisted of peripheral blood, taken on day 0 of AZD1222 vaccination. Every receptor here comes from an adult in good health.

The gene calls are TRBV5-4 and TRBJ1-4; D call uncertain. The V gene's germline CDR1 is SGHNT and CDR2 YYREEE (reference sequence). The CDR3 totals 14 residues. V was shortened by 1 base and J by 8 bases, with 12 bases between the two germline ends. Here the CDR3 reads CASSLIGSGEKLFF. CDR3 sequence (DNA): TGTGCCAGCAGCTTGATCGGGAGCGGGGAAAAACTGTTTTTT. The complete variable domain, with remaining parts taken from reference TRBV5-4 and TRBJ1-4, reads ETGVTQSPTHLIKTRGQQVTLRCSSQSGHNTVSWYQQALGQGPQFIFQYYREEENGRGNFPPRFSGLQFPNYSSELNVNALELDDSALYLCASSLIGSGEKLFFGSGTQLSVL.

The genes are TRBV24-1 and TRBJ2-1, with 7 bases lining up with TRBD1. Trimming cost V 10 bases and J 9 bases; bases outside gene matches: 11. This CDR3 region has 13 residues. The germline V gene has CDR1 KGHDR and CDR2 SFDVKD. CDR3 coding DNA: TGTGCCACGGCCCCCAGGGACAGTACTGAGCAGTTCTTC. Translating it yields CATAPRDSTEQFF.

The chain combines TRBV7-2 with TRBJ2-7, with 8 positions matching TRBD2. Germline V lookup: CDR1 SGHTA, CDR2 FQGNSA. Trimming cost V 4 bases and J 3 bases; bases outside gene matches: 11. The CDR3 contains 16 residues. The chain's CDR3 is CASSSSGGRAGYEQYF. The CDR3 region has the DNA TGTGCCAGCAGCTCATCGGGAGGGAGGGCCGGCTACGAGCAGTACTTC.

A single count supports this clone. The chain carries TRBV24-1 and TRBJ2-7; D is perhaps TRBD1 (5 bases). Germline V lookup: CDR1 KGHDR, CDR2 SFDVKD. V lost 5 bases and J lost 3, with 7 bases in between. This CDR3 is 12 amino acids long. In DNA form, the CDR3 reads TGTGCCACCAGTGGAGACAGCTACGAGCAGTACTTC. It yields the protein CATSGDSYEQYF.

This clone was observed once. This chain uses TRBV3-1 (or the pseudogene TRBV3-2) with TRBJ2-3; D may be TRBD2 (6 bases). Trimming took off 4 bases at V and 3 bases at J, with 11 bases between the two ends. The germline CDR1 and CDR2 sequences are LGHDT and YNNKEL (reference sequence). The CDR3 runs to 14 residues. CDR3 residues: CASSPAGRTDTQYF. DNA for the CDR3: TGTGCCAGCAGCCCGGCGGGGAGGACAGATACGCAGTATTTT.

V and J are TRBV29-1 and TRBJ2-3; D not resolved. Germline V gene data show CDR1 as SQVTM and CDR2 as ANQGSEA. This CDR3 contains 13 residues. V dropped 4 bases and J dropped 0 bases, with 8 bases sitting between them. This CDR3 is CSVGWVSTDTQYF. The CDR3 DNA reads TGCAGCGTTGGGTGGGTGAGCACAGATACGCAGTATTTT.

This sequence joins TRBV7-8 and TRBJ2-5; D gene ambiguous. The germline CDR1 and CDR2 sequences are SGHVS and FQNEAQ. V was cut by 5 bases and J by 2 bases, with 3 bases left in between. The CDR3 consists of 11 residues. The CDR3 region is CASSLQETQYF. The CDR3 coding sequence is TGTGCCAGCAGCCTGCAAGAGACCCAGTACTTC.

This clone was observed once. The chain has TRBV6-5 and TRBJ2-3; 9 positions match TRBD2. Germline-derived CDR1 and CDR2 are MNHEY and SVGAGI. V trimming: 6 bases; J trimming: 2 bases; junction bases outside the gene matches: 6. This CDR3 spans 15 amino acids. The CDR3 loop is CASSRLAEYTDTQYF. CDR3 DNA: TGTGCCAGCAGCCGACTAGCGGAGTACACAGATACGCAGTATTTT.

This chain connects TRBV9 to TRBJ1-2; 8 bases are shared with TRBD1. V was pared by 4 bases and J by 5 bases, with 4 bases of the junction left unmatched. The CDR3 extends over 13 amino acids. From germline, CDR1 is SGDLS and CDR2 YYNGEE. This chain's CDR3 is CASSLDRGYGYTF. The DNA of the CDR3 is TGTGCCAGCAGCCTTGACAGGGGATATGGCTACACCTTC.

This clone was observed once. The chain combines TRBV24-1 with TRBJ2-3; 9 nucleotides line up with TRBD1. Germline-derived CDR1 and CDR2 are KGHDR and SFDVKD. The CDR3 contains 17 residues. The junction had 8 bases not matched to a gene; V was cut back by 3 bases and J by 2 bases. CDR3: CATSDARQGGFTDTQYF. The CDR3 bases are TGTGCCACCAGTGATGCCCGACAGGGGGGTTTCACAGATACGCAGTATTTT.

This clone has a single count. V and J are TRBV5-1 and TRBJ1-2; D unclear. This CDR3 has 15 residues. CDR1 and CDR2 (germline): SGHRS, YFSETQ. Trimming removed 0 bases from V and 0 bases from J, with 9 bases in between. The CDR3 is CASSLDTTANYGYTF. CDR3 bases: TGCGCCAGCAGCTTGGACACGACGGCTAACTATGGCTACACCTTC.

V usage is TRBV7-8 and J usage is TRBJ1-2; D is perhaps TRBD1 (6 bases). The CDR3 contains 19 residues. Germline CDR1 and CDR2: SGHVS and FQNEAQ. V was pared by 5 bases and J by 5 bases, with 30 bases between. CDR3 amino acids: CASSPRVGGGGMLVYGYTF. CDR3 sequence (DNA): TGTGCCAGCAGCCCCCGTGTGGGGGGCGGGGGAATGTTGGTGTATGGCTACACCTTC.

The chain employs TRBV24-1 and TRBJ1-4; 8 nucleotides align to TRBD1. The CDR3 totals 15 residues. The ends lost 3 bases at V and 8 bases at J; junction bases unmatched: 7. Germline-derived CDR1 and CDR2 are KGHDR and SFDVKD. CDR3 protein: CATSDPTGVREKLFF. The DNA of the CDR3 is TGTGCCACCAGTGATCCGACAGGGGTTCGCGAAAAACTGTTTTTT.